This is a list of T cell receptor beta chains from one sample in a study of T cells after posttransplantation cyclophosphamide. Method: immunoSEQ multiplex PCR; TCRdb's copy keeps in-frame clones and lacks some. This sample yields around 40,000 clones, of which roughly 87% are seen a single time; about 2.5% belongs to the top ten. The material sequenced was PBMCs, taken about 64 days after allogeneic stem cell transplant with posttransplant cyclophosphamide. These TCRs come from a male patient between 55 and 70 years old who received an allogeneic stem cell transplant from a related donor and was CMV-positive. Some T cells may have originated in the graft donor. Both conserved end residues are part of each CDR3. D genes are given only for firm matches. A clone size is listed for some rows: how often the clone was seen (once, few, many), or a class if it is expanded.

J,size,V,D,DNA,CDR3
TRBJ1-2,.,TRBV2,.,TGTGCCAGGGACAGCTATGGCTACACCTTC,CARDSYGYTF
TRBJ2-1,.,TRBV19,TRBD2,TGTGCCAGTAGCCCAGGTAGCGGGGGCCCCTCCTACAATGAGCAGTTCTTC,CASSPGSGGPSYNEQFF
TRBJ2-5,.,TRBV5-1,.,TGCGCCAGCTGGGGAGGTTCGGAACAAGAGACCCAGTACTTC,CASWGGSEQETQYF
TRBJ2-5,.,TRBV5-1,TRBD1,TGCGCCAGCAGCTTTGGGACAGAAGAGACCCAGTACTTC,CASSFGTEETQYF
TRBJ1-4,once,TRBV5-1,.,TGCGCCAGCAGCCTTACAGGGTCGGCTAATGAAAAACTGTTTTTT,CASSLTGSANEKLFF
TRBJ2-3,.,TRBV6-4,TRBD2,TGTGCCAGCAGTCCATCTTCTAGCGGGGGGGATGCAGATACGCAGTATTTT,CASSPSSSGGDADTQYF
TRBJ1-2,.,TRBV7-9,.,TGTGCCAGCAGTCCCCTCAATAGTTGGGGGCATGGCTACACCTTC,CASSPLNSWGHGYTF
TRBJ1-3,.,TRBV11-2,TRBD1,TGTGCCAGCAGGGCAGGGGGAGCGGGCGGAAACACCATATATTTT,CASRAGGAGGNTIYF
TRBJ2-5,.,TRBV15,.,TGTGCCACCAGCAGGGGCACGCAAGAGACCCAGTACTTC,CATSRGTQETQYF
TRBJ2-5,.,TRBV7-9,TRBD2,TGTGCCAGCAGCTCGGGACTAGCGGGGAGGGAGACCCAGTACTTC,CASSSGLAGRETQYF
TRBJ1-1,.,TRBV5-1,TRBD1,TGCGCCAGCCGGGGGGGAACCGGGACAGGGAAGTGGGAGAACACTGAAGCTTTCTTT,CASRGGTGTGKWENTEAFF
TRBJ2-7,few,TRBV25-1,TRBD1,TGTGCCAGCAGTGCGGACCTCACAGGGGCTGGGGAGCAGTACTTC,CASSADLTGAGEQYF
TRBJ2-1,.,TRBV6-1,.,TGTGCCAGCAGTGAAGCCCACGGTTCCTACAATGAGCAGTTCTTC,CASSEAHGSYNEQFF
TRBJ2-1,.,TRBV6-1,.,TGTGCCAGCAGTGCTGGACTATCCAATGAGCAGTTCTTC,CASSAGLSNEQFF
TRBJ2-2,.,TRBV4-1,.,TGCGCCAGCAGCCAAGCCTCGGGGAGCGGGAACACCGGGGAGCTGTTTTTT,CASSQASGSGNTGELFF
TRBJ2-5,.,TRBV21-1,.,TGTGCCAGCAGCAATGGGGCGGGGGACAGGGGGCATCAAGAGACCCAGTACTTC,CASSNGAGDRGHQETQYF
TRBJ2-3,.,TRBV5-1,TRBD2,TGCGCCAGCAGCTTACTAGCGGGGGGGACCATGACAGATACGCAGTATTTT,CASSLLAGGTMTDTQYF
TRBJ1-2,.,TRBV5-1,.,TGCGCCAGCAGCGCCTATTCGTCGTCCGACTATGGCTACACCTTC,CASSAYSSSDYGYTF